This paragraph reports one T cell receptor beta chain. Original analysis: The authors estimated nucleated cell counts from reference gene primer amplification. TCRdb's copy holds only in-frame clones and misses some; the assay was immunoSEQ multiplex PCR. That table furnishes V, J and clone size, whereas the DNA furnished D and trimming. Of fewer than 300,000 clones in the sample, roughly 85% were seen once. Trimming took 5 bases from V and 1 from J; bases not matched to a gene: 10. This CDR3 comprises 16 residues. CDR1 is SEHNR and CDR2 is FQNEAQ in the germline V gene (reference sequence). This sample is drawn from a study of blood T cell repertoires in COVID-19. The overall study: Acute-phase and convalescent COVID-19 samples originated in the United States, Italy and Spain. From T cells, B-cell-depleted T cells, or PBMCs came the material, which was cDNA or gDNA.

The TCR was taken from a woman in her late teens or twenties with acute or convalescent COVID-19. J is TRBJ2-5 and V is TRBV7-9; 7 nucleotides line up with TRBD1. Sequenced sample: peripheral blood. In nucleotides, the CDR3 is TGTGCCAGCAGCCCCCCGGTCGGGACAGCCCAAGAGACCCAGTACTTC. It is translated as CASSPPVGTAQETQYF.